This TCR beta chain was captured by sequencing in a study of blood T cells in healthy people across ages. This clonotype was seen only a few times. Germline CDR1 reads SNHLY; CDR2 reads FYNNEI. V shed 6 bases, J shed 3 bases, and the junction held 13 bases outside the gene matches. The CDR3 consists of 16 residues. Every participating donor contributed 8.5 to 10 milliliters of peripheral blood through a draw. It was with a sample-barcoded 5' primer and a J-beta primer mix that a second PCR of roughly 7 to 12 cycles was run. A template-switch adaptor that had 12 random nucleotides put a tag on each cDNA molecule. Via MiXCR, TCRdb re-called the 5' RACE reads, giving one row per CDR3 protein. The data show 650,000 to 1,000,000 distinct CDR3 sequences, around 36% seen once.

Sequenced input: blood. The chain employs TRBV2 and TRBJ2-7; 8 bases align to TRBD2. This clonotype was obtained from a young man in good health. CDR3 in amino acids: CASSPGLGNPNYEQYF. As DNA, the CDR3 is TGTGCCAGCAGCCCGGGACTAGGAAACCCGAACTACGAGCAGTACTTC.